This record looks at one T cell receptor (beta chain) sequence and its context. What antigen it recognizes has not been identified. Base qualities are missing; no much larger clone stands one base away. The data derive from a study of T cells in localized non-small cell lung cancer (TCRdb year 2020). Regarding the research as a whole: The study analyzed T cell repertoires of 200 to 250 early-stage NSCLC patients, comparing tumors and uninvolved tumor-adjacent lungs. The cohort consisted of roughly 240 treatment-naive NSCLC patients whose localized lung tumors had been resected. Of the NSCLC patients, fewer than 150 were male and roughly 100 were female, and the mean age was approximately 66 years. General findings and caveats noted by the study authors: Because the study design was exploratory, TCR variables were selected using unadjusted p-values without false-discovery rate correction. Because multi-region tumor sequencing was not performed, intratumor heterogeneity could not be ruled out. A median of around 62 of the top 100 tumor clones turned up in the paired uninvolved adjacent lung, and under 30 of those clones also ranked among the top 100 of that same adjacent lung. Uninvolved tumor-adjacent lung showed the highest T cell clonality, higher than tumor, which suggests more focused antigenic responses in the uninvolved tumor-adjacent lung. Longer overall survival was associated with higher blood T cell density, whereas shorter survival was associated with higher adjacent-lung clonality.

The immunoSEQ Assay was used to sequence TCR beta CDR3 regions from DNA. As for the original processing: T cell density was computed as TCR beta template counts normalized to usable DNA estimated by amplifying housekeeping genes. Richness was estimated using the preseqR package, with extrapolation to 400,000 templates for PBMC samples and to 120,000 templates for tissue samples. Clonality was defined as one minus Pielou's evenness. Tissue-enriched TCRs were identified through differential abundance testing performed on productive amino-acid clonotypes, with a minimum total count of 5 and an alpha of 0.1. The Jaccard Index and the Morisita Overlap Index were used to measure repertoire overlap between compartments. GLIPH grouped TCR beta CDR3s together with public tetramer-defined viral CDR3s, and a viral motif had to include at least three viral sequences and also show V-gene enrichment. What TCRdb holds here is the immuneACCESS table cut down to in-frame rearrangements. Part of the clones is not present; checked against another copy, under half of the missing clones reflect an unresolved V gene, and the others are unexplained. V and J calls and clone size are as listed in that table; D and trimming were resolved from the DNA. The sample contains around 7,500 clones, roughly 92% of them found a single time. The ten largest make up approximately 2.9% of the sample.

From the cysteine up to the phenylalanine, the CDR3 has a length of 14 residues. The CDR3 DNA has 42 bases and is translated from base 1. From a lookup of the germline V gene, CDR1 and CDR2 are KGHSH and LQKENI. V lost 3 bases and J lost 2 bases; the stretch between them is 11 bases long. At diagnosis, peripheral blood, uninvolved tumor-adjacent lung and tumor were collected and were preserved as a mix of fresh-frozen and FFPE material. For TCR repertoire profiling, blood samples were analyzed as peripheral blood mononuclear cells. The sequence derives from a woman aged 35 to 69 with stage I lung adenocarcinoma. The sample consisted of peripheral blood, taken before any cancer treatment. The sequence joins TRBV18 to TRBJ2-7, and TRBD1 may be the D gene, going by 5 matching bases. The CDR3 loop reads CASSPPQGPYEQYF. The DNA sequence reads TGTGCCAGCTCACCTCCCCAGGGTCCCTACGAGCAGTACTTC.